These 20 T cell receptor beta chains were all obtained from the same sample, sequenced in a study of T-cell memory formation after mild COVID-19. TCRdb reprocessed the 5' RACE reads via MiXCR and lists one record per CDR3 protein. The data contain roughly 190,000 distinct CDR3 sequences, roughly 10% of them singletons. The source material was PBMCs or a T cell subset sorted from them (not recorded which). The receptors originated from a man between 18 and 29 years old who had mild COVID-19 (a few samples of this study predate the infection). Cell type and time point are not known.

The CDR3 DNA reads as TGTGCCAGCAGCTACACAGGGGGCATCCTTCGCATTCAGTACTTC. Encoded protein: CASSYTGGILRIQYF. This chain links TRBV11-2 with TRBJ2-4; TRBD1 matches at 9 bases. The junction had 10 bases not matched to a gene; V was cut back by 4 bases and J by 9 bases. The germline CDR1 and CDR2 sequences are SGHAT and FQNNGV. The CDR3 runs 15 residues.

The chain recombines TRBV3-1 with TRBJ1-2, with D hard to call. This CDR3 comprises 12 residues. Germline loops: CDR1 LGHDT, CDR2 YNNKEL (reference sequence). V was shortened by 4 bases and J by 7 bases, with 10 bases between the two germline ends. As DNA, the CDR3 is TGTGCCAGCAGCCGAACAAGGGCTGGCTACACCTTC. Residues: CASSRTRAGYTF.

This clonotype was counted many times. The rearrangement links TRBV5-1 to TRBJ2-1; 8 bases are a match to TRBD2. Germline-derived CDR1 and CDR2 are SGHRS and YFSETQ. Unmatched junction bases numbered 5, after V lost 1 base and J lost 2 bases. The CDR3 totals 16 residues. For the CDR3, the DNA is TGCGCCAGCAGCTTGAACCTAGCGGGCACCTACAATGAGCAGTTCTTC. It yields the protein CASSLNLAGTYNEQFF.

This clonotype was picked up a small number of times. This chain links TRBV7-9 with TRBJ2-7; the D gene is possibly TRBD2 (6 bases). The germline gives CDR1 SEHNR, CDR2 FQNEAQ (reference sequence). This CDR3 comprises 12 residues. V gave up 5 bases and J gave up 7 bases, with 12 bases separating them. The DNA for the CDR3 is TGTGCCAGCAGCCCAAGCAGCGGGGAGCAGTACGTC. This gives the protein CASSPSSGEQYV.

In this sample, this clonotype turned up many times. The chain has TRBV7-9 and TRBJ2-2; D perhaps matches TRBD2 (6 bases). V lost 5 bases and J lost 7, with 14 bases in between. The CDR3 has 14 residues. The V gene's germline CDR1 is SEHNR and CDR2 FQNEAQ (reference sequence). The CDR3 bases are TGTGCCAGCAGCCGGGGGTCCGCCAGCGGGGAGCTGTTTTTT. Translating gives CASSRGSASGELFF. The whole variable domain, remainder taken from reference TRBV7-9 and TRBJ2-2, is DTGVSQNPRHKITKRGQNVTFRCDPISEHNRLYWYRQTLGQGPEFLTYFQNEAQLEKSRLLSDRFSAERPKGSFSTLEIQRTEQGDSAMYLCASSRGSASGELFFGEGSRLTVL.

A few counts support this clonotype. V gene TRBV29-1 combines with J gene TRBJ1-5; 10 positions match TRBD1. This CDR3 is built from 17 residues. CDR1 is SQVTM, CDR2 ANQGSEA, per germline. V lost 8 bases to trimming and J lost 1 base; unmatched junction nucleotides: 14. CDR3 residues: CSPHRTGGRLSNQPQHF. As DNA, the CDR3 is TGCAGCCCCCACCGGACAGGGGGGAGGTTGAGCAATCAGCCCCAGCATTTT.

The chain joins TRBV6-5 to TRBJ2-3; D possibly corresponds to TRBD1 (5 bases). V was clipped by 6 bases and J by 8 bases, with 15 bases between them. Germline V gene data show CDR1 as MNHEY and CDR2 as SVGAGI. The CDR3 runs to 13 residues. For the CDR3, the DNA is TGTGCCAGCAGCCTCATTAATGGGGCTACGCAGTATTTT. Translating gives CASSLINGATQYF.

In nucleotides, the CDR3 is TGTGCCAGCAGCTTGGGAGGACTAGCGGGGGTTAGCACAGATACGCAGTATTTT. It translates to CASSLGGLAGVSTDTQYF. This chain links TRBV5-4 with TRBJ2-3, with TRBD2 matching 13 bases. CDR1 and CDR2 from the germline V gene are SGHNT and YYREEE (reference sequence). The CDR3 sequence is 18 residues long. The junction had 4 bases not matched to a gene; V was cut back by 0 bases and J by 0 bases.

The CDR3 DNA sequence: TGTGCCAGCATGGATCGGGGGGCAGAGGACAAAAACATTCAGTACTTC. Its protein product is CASMDRGAEDKNIQYF. The chain carries TRBV6-2 or TRBV6-3 and TRBJ2-4, with a tentative D call TRBD2 (7 bases). The CDR3 is made up of 16 amino acids. Trimming took off 7 bases at V and 3 bases at J, with 19 bases between the two ends. Germline CDR1 is MNHEY and CDR2 is SVGEGT.

This sequence joins TRBV7-2 and TRBJ1-5, with D perhaps TRBD1 (6 bases). CDR3 length equals 14 residues. Trimming removed 5 bases from V and 7 bases from J, with 15 bases in between. The V gene's germline CDR1 is SGHTA and CDR2 FQGNSA. This CDR3 reads CASSRQGLGQPQHF. CDR3 in DNA: TGTGCCAGCAGCCGGCAGGGGTTAGGGCAGCCCCAGCATTTT. The variable domain in full, with the rest retrieved from reference TRBV7-2 and TRBJ1-5, is GAGVSQSPSNKVTEKGKDVELRCDPISGHTALYWYRQSLGQGLEFLIYFQGNSAPDKSGLPSDRFSAERTGGSVSTLTIQRTQQEDSAVYLCASSRQGLGQPQHFGDGTRLSIL.

This sequence joins TRBV6-2 or TRBV6-3 and TRBJ2-7; D is perhaps TRBD2 (5 bases). Germline V gene lookup returns CDR1 MNHEY and CDR2 SVGEGT. The CDR3 consists of 16 residues. V lost 6 bases, J lost 2 bases, and 20 bases lay in between. CDR3 loop: CASSSPRGRIPYEQYV. As DNA, the CDR3 is TGTGCCAGCAGCTCCCCCCGAGGGCGAATACCCTACGAGCAGTACGTC.

This clonotype was found a few times. V usage is TRBV12-3 or TRBV12-4 and J usage is TRBJ2-3; the D gene is possibly TRBD2 (5 bases). The CDR3 has 14 amino acids. V shed 3 bases and J shed 1 base, with 8 bases lying between them. CDR3 region: CASSFRGGTDTQYF. The CDR3 region has the DNA TGTGCCAGCAGTTTTCGGGGAGGCACAGATACGCAGTATTTT.

This clonotype was seen a handful of times. The chain uses TRBV5-1 and TRBJ1-1; a possible D gene is TRBD1 (6 bases). Germline loops: CDR1 SGHRS, CDR2 YFSETQ. V lost 6 bases to trimming and J lost 2 bases, with 11 bases between them. This CDR3 region has 13 residues. CDR3 bases: TGCGCCAGCACCTACAGGGAAAACACTGAAGCTTTCTTT. Translated: CASTYRENTEAFF. The variable domain in full, with the rest retrieved from reference TRBV5-1 and TRBJ1-1, is KAGVTQTPRYLIKTRGQQVTLSCSPISGHRSVSWYQQTPGQGLQFLFEYFSETQRNKGNFPGRFSGRQFSNSRSEMNVSTLELGDSALYLCASTYRENTEAFFGQGTRLTVV.

This sequence joins TRBV20-1 and TRBJ1-5; TRBD1 matches at 10 bases. The germline CDR1 and CDR2 sequences are DFQATT and SNEGSKA (reference sequence). Losses at the gene ends were 3 bases for V and 5 bases for J; bases not matched to a gene: 19. CDR3 size: 19 residues. CDR3 loop: CSASPGPPGQGSGDQPQHF. CDR3 coding DNA: TGCAGTGCTAGTCCCGGGCCCCCGGGACAGGGGTCCGGGGATCAGCCCCAGCATTTT.

The chain carries TRBV12-3 or TRBV12-4 and TRBJ1-2; no firm D call. There are 14 residues in the CDR3. Trimming took 2 bases from V and 3 from J, leaving 10 bases between them. In DNA form, the CDR3 reads TGTGCCAGCAGTTTAAGGCGGGCCCACTATGGCTACACCTTC. It is translated as CASSLRRAHYGYTF.

This clonotype was counted ten times or more. The rearrangement uses TRBV7-8 and TRBJ1-5; 9 nucleotides align to TRBD1. This CDR3 spans 14 amino acids. Germline-derived CDR1 and CDR2 are SGHVS and FQNEAQ. The ends lost 5 bases at V and 6 bases at J; junction bases unmatched: 5. CDR3 region: CASSGTGFRQPQHF. The CDR3 DNA sequence: TGTGCCAGCAGCGGGACAGGGTTCCGTCAGCCCCAGCATTTT.

This rearrangement joins TRBV9 to TRBJ1-6; 9 bases map to TRBD1. V trimming: 2 bases; J trimming: 6 bases; junction bases outside the gene matches: 0. This CDR3 is built from 14 residues. Germline CDR1 and CDR2: SGDLS and YYNGEE. The CDR3 is CASSVTGGNSPLHF. The CDR3 bases are TGTGCCAGCAGCGTGACAGGGGGTAATTCACCCCTCCACTTT.

The genes are TRBV18 and TRBJ2-7; tentatively, D is TRBD1 or TRBD2 (5 bases each). Per the germline V gene, CDR1 is KGHSH and CDR2 is LQKENI. V dropped 4 bases and J dropped 4 bases, with 11 bases sitting between them. CDR3 length: 13 residues. CDR3 protein: CASSQGSGYEQYV. The DNA for the CDR3 is TGTGCCAGCTCACAGGGGTCGGGGTACGAGCAGTACGTC.

This rearrangement joins TRBV11-2 to TRBJ1-2, with 9 bases lining up with TRBD1. The CDR3 runs 13 residues. J was trimmed by 13 bases and V by 2 bases; bases with no gene match: 8. Germline loops: CDR1 SGHAT, CDR2 FQNNGV. The DNA for the CDR3 is TGTGCCAGCAGCTTAACCCGGGACAGGGCCTTCACCTTC. Translated, it gives CASSLTRDRAFTF.

V gene TRBV2 combines with J gene TRBJ1-5, with 9 bases fitting TRBD1. The CDR3 spans 14 residues. Germline V gene lookup returns CDR1 SNHLY and CDR2 FYNNEI. With 4 bases clipped from V and 9 bases from J, the junction kept 7 bases outside the gene matches. The CDR3 region has the DNA TGTGCCAGCAGTGGGACAGGGGAAGTTTTGCCCCAGCATTTT. It codes for CASSGTGEVLPQHF.